This T cell receptor beta chain was captured by sequencing in a study of blood T cell repertoires in COVID-19. In the study overall: The United States, Italy and Spain supplied acute and convalescent COVID-19 samples. The analysed material was cDNA or gDNA that came from T cells, B-cell-depleted T cells, or PBMCs.

V shed 0 bases, J shed 5 bases, and the junction held 3 bases outside the gene matches. This CDR3 spans 14 amino acids. Germline V gives CDR1 SGHNT, CDR2 YYREEE (reference sequence). Authors' data handling: Reference gene primer amplification gave nucleated cell count estimates. Libraries were prepared by immunoSEQ multiplex PCR; TCRdb keeps only in-frame clonotypes and omits some of them. V, J and clone size are those of that table, while D and trimming were read from the DNA. The sample lists 150,000 to 200,000 clones, around 89% occurring once. V gene TRBV5-4 combines with J gene TRBJ2-5, with 8 bases that match TRBD1. Sequenced input: peripheral blood. The origin of this receptor is a man between 18 and 29 years old who had recovered from COVID-19. CDR3 sequence: CASSLGTGSETQYF. Written as DNA, the CDR3 is TGTGCCAGCAGCTTGGGGACAGGGAGTGAGACCCAGTACTTC.